What follows are 17 T cell receptor beta chains derived from one specimen sequenced in a study of chemoradiotherapy in HPV16-positive cancers. Using immunoSEQ multiplex PCR, the repertoire was profiled, and TCRdb retains in-frame clones only, with some absent. Among approximately 58,000 clones listed, more than 75% were seen once. The sample in question was blood, obtained from a patient who underwent chemoradiotherapy. The receptors were gathered from a human donor with HPV-associated anogenital cancer.

The chain joins TRBV6-1 to TRBJ2-5; D possibly matches TRBD1 or TRBD2 (5 bases each). Germline CDR1 MNHNS, CDR2 SASEGT. Trimming pared 7 bases from V and 4 bases from J, leaving 16 bases between. The CDR3 runs to 14 residues. The CDR3 nucleotides are TGTGCCAGCAATTCGGCCTCGGGGCGAGAGACCCAGTACTTC. It specifies CASNSASGRETQYF.

The DNA for the CDR3 is TGCGCCAGCAGCTTGGTGGCGGTGAACACTGAAGCTTTCTTT. It is translated as CASSLVAVNTEAFF. This chain joins TRBV5-1 and TRBJ1-1; D remains unclear. Trimming took 0 bases from V and 0 from J, leaving 6 bases between them. The CDR3 is made up of 14 amino acids. In germline, CDR1 is SGHRS, CDR2 YFSETQ. The whole variable domain, filled in from reference TRBV5-1 and TRBJ1-1, reads KAGVTQTPRYLIKTRGQQVTLSCSPISGHRSVSWYQQTPGQGLQFLFEYFSETQRNKGNFPGRFSGRQFSNSRSEMNVSTLELGDSALYLCASSLVAVNTEAFFGQGTRLTVV.

CDR3 amino acids: CASSQGTGNQPQHF. CDR3 bases: TGCGCCAGCAGCCAAGGGACAGGCAATCAGCCCCAGCATTTT. The chain recombines TRBV4-3 with TRBJ1-5, with D perhaps TRBD1 (6 bases). Germline V gives CDR1 LGHNA, CDR2 YSLEER. V was pared by 1 base and J by 2 bases, with 6 bases between. CDR3 length: 14 amino acids.

This clone was seen once. V usage is TRBV7-9 and J usage is TRBJ2-7; D possibly uses TRBD1 or TRBD2 (5 bases each). CDR1 is SEHNR, CDR2 FQNEAQ, per germline (reference sequence). Deletions cut 5 bases from V and 7 bases from J, with 18 bases between. The CDR3 consists of 14 residues. The CDR3 spells CASSPKGSKFEQYF. CDR3 nucleotide sequence: TGTGCCAGCAGCCCAAAGGGGAGCAAGTTTGAGCAGTACTTC.

This clone was seen only once. The genes are TRBV19 and TRBJ1-5, with D uncertain. V was cut by 2 bases and J by 5 bases, with 13 bases left in between. The CDR3 covers 15 residues. Germline V lookup: CDR1 LNHDA, CDR2 SQIVND (reference sequence). The CDR3 loop reads CASSIQLSGYQPQHF. CDR3 nucleotides: TGTGCCAGTAGTATACAACTATCAGGTTATCAGCCCCAGCATTTT.

The J gene is TRBJ1-2, the V gene TRBV7-9; D possibly corresponds to TRBD1 (6 bases). The germline V gene encodes CDR1 SEHNR and CDR2 FQNEAQ (reference sequence). Trimming cost V 1 base and J 7 bases, with 13 bases left between them. The CDR3 has 14 amino acids. The CDR3 sequence is CASSLVGQGFGYTF. Here the CDR3 DNA reads TGTGCCAGCAGCTTAGTAGGGCAGGGGTTTGGCTACACCTTC.

The chain employs TRBV19 and TRBJ2-1, with D unresolved. The CDR3 length is 15 residues. V lost 7 bases to trimming and J lost 2 bases, with 15 bases between them. Looked up from germline, CDR1 is LNHDA and CDR2 is SQIVND (reference sequence). The CDR3 reads CASKEGSGPYNEQFF. Written as DNA, the CDR3 is TGTGCCAGTAAGGAAGGGTCGGGCCCCTACAATGAGCAGTTCTTC.

The chain links TRBV6-1 to TRBJ1-6; D perhaps matches TRBD1 (6 bases). The length of the CDR3 is 15 residues. V lost 1 base, J lost 9 bases, and 13 bases lay in between. Germline values: CDR1 MNHNS, CDR2 SASEGT. The CDR3 nucleotides are TGTGCCAGCAGTGAAGGCCAGGGGAGGCCTTCACCCCTCCACTTT. Its protein is CASSEGQGRPSPLHF.

The chain combines TRBV10-2 with TRBJ2-7; D perhaps matches TRBD2 (6 bases). The germline gives CDR1 WSHSY, CDR2 SAAADI. V dropped 4 bases and J dropped 3 bases, with 7 bases sitting between them. The CDR3 spans 12 residues. This CDR3 reads CASSGGDYEQYF. For the CDR3, the DNA is TGCGCCAGCAGTGGGGGGGACTACGAGCAGTACTTC.

J is TRBJ2-7 and V is TRBV4-1, with D tentatively TRBD1 (5 bases). Germline V lookup: CDR1 MGHRA, CDR2 YSYEKL. V was pared by 2 bases and J by 3 bases, with 20 bases between. The CDR3 contains 17 residues. CDR3 DNA sequence: TGCGCCAGCAGCCAACTACAGGTTGGTGGTATAGGCTACGAGCAGTACTTC. Translating it yields CASSQLQVGGIGYEQYF.

V and J are TRBV6-1 and TRBJ2-7; no definite D call. Trimming left V 6 bases short and J 5 bases short, with 8 bases between. The germline CDR1 and CDR2 sequences are MNHNS and SASEGT. The CDR3 is 11 amino acids. The CDR3 DNA follows: TGTGCCAGCAGCGCACTCAACGAGCAGTACTTC. Its protein is CASSALNEQYF.

The chain recombines TRBV6-6 with TRBJ2-1, with 8 bases identical to TRBD2. CDR3 length: 16 amino acids. The V gene end was trimmed by 4 bases and the J gene end by 4 bases; junction bases not matched to a gene: 9. Germline CDR1 and CDR2: MNHNY and SVGAGI (reference sequence). The CDR3 reads CASSSSTSARYNEQFF. The CDR3 coding sequence is TGTGCCAGCAGTTCGTCGACTAGCGCCCGTTACAATGAGCAGTTCTTC.

The chain is built from TRBV19 and TRBJ1-5, with D possibly TRBD1 on 5 matching bases. The CDR3 runs to 16 residues. Germline-derived CDR1 and CDR2 are LNHDA and SQIVND (reference sequence). Between the trimmed V and J ends, which lost 0 bases and 5 bases, there was a span of 14 bases. This CDR3 reads CASSIDWGRRDQPQHF. The CDR3 nucleotides are TGTGCCAGTAGTATAGATTGGGGCCGACGGGATCAGCCCCAGCATTTT.

This chain joins TRBV13 and TRBJ2-7; D unresolved. V lost 5 bases to trimming and J lost 3 bases, with 11 bases between them. The CDR3 is 13 amino acids. CDR1 and CDR2 (germline): PRHDT, FYEKMQ (reference sequence). The CDR3 here is CASSPRSGYEQYF. CDR3 sequence (DNA): TGTGCCAGCAGCCCCCGAAGTGGCTACGAGCAGTACTTC. The full variable domain, with the rest looked up from reference TRBV13 and TRBJ2-7, is AAGVIQSPRHLIKEKRETATLKCYPIPRHDTVYWYQQGPGQDPQFLISFYEKMQSDKGSIPDRFSAQQFSDYHSELNMSSLELGDSALYFCASSPRSGYEQYFGPGTRLTVT.

The V and J genes are TRBV2 and TRBJ1-1; D might be TRBD1 (5 bases). The CDR3 runs 15 residues. The V end was cut by 0 bases, the J end by 8 bases, with 16 bases between. The germline V gene has CDR1 SNHLY and CDR2 FYNNEI. The CDR3 reads CASSEARGPQGEAFF. The CDR3, as DNA: TGTGCCAGCAGTGAAGCGAGGGGTCCCCAGGGAGAAGCTTTCTTT. Looking up the rest from reference TRBV2 and TRBJ1-1 gives the full variable domain: EPEVTQTPSHQVTQMGQEVILRCVPISNHLYFYWYRQILGQKVEFLVSFYNNEISEKSEIFDDQFSVERPDGSNFTLKIRSTKLEDSAMYFCASSEARGPQGEAFFGQGTRLTVV.

The chain recombines TRBV6-4 with TRBJ2-3; 9 positions match TRBD1. V shed 4 bases and J 3 bases; nucleotides not matched to a gene: 2. This CDR3 has 14 residues. The germline gives CDR1 MRHNA, CDR2 SNTAGT. CDR3 protein: CASSGTGETDTQYF. In DNA form, the CDR3 reads TGTGCCAGCAGTGGGACAGGGGAAACAGATACGCAGTATTTT.

A few counts support this clone. This chain joins TRBV18 and TRBJ2-7, with no clear D. CDR3 length: 14 amino acids. The germline gives CDR1 KGHSH, CDR2 LQKENI. V gave up 3 bases and J gave up 2 bases, with 11 bases separating them. The chain's CDR3 is CASSPGRYAYEQYF. Here the CDR3 DNA reads TGTGCCAGCTCACCCGGCAGATATGCCTACGAGCAGTACTTC.